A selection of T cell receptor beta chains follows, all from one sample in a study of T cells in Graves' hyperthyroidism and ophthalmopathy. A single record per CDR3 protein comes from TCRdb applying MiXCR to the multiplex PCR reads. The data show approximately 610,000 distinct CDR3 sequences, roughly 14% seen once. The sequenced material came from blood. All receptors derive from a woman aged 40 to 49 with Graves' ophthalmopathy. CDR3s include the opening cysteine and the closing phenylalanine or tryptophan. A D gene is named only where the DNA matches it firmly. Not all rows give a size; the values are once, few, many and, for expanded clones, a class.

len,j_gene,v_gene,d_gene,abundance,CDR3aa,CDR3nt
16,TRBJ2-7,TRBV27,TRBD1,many,CASSPWTGTPSYEQYF,TGTGCCAGCAGTCCATGGACAGGGACCCCCTCCTACGAGCAGTACTTC
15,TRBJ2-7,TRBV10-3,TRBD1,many,CAIRKDRVSLYEQYF,TGTGCCATCAGAAAGGACAGGGTCTCCCTTTACGAGCAGTACTTC
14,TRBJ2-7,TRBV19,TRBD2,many,CASSIGAGVGEQYF,TGTGCCAGTAGTATTGGCGCGGGAGTAGGCGAGCAGTACTTC
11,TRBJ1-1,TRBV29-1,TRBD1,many,CSVEGTAEAFF,TGCAGCGTTGAGGGGACAGCCGAAGCTTTCTTT
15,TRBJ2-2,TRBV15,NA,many,CATSRVGSDTGELFF,TGTGCCACCAGCAGAGTAGGGTCTGACACCGGGGAGCTGTTTTTT
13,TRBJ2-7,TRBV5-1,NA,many,CASSLERAYEQYF,TGCGCCAGCAGCTTGGAGCGTGCCTACGAGCAGTACTTC
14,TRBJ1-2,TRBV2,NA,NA,CASGRGQAARGITF,TGTGCCAGCGGAAGAGGGCAGGCCGCCCGGGGGATCACCTTC
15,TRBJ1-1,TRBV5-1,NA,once,CASSLGKQGWTEAFF,TGCGCCAGCAGCCTTGGGAAGCAGGGGTGGACTGAAGCTTTCTTT
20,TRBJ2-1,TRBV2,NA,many,CASSESTSDPRRSIYNEQFF,TGTGCCAGCAGTGAATCGACTAGTGACCCACGCCGTTCTATTTACAATGAGCAGTTCTTC
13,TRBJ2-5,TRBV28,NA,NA,CASSLPIQETQYF,TGTGCCAGCAGTTTACCAATCCAAGAGACCCAGTACTTC
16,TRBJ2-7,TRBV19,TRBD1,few,CASSIDRGIPPYEQYF,TGTGCCAGTAGTATCGACAGGGGCATACCGCCCTACGAGCAGTACTTC
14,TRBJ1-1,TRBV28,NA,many,CASSLITGLTEAFF,TGTGCCAGCAGTTTGATCACAGGGCTCACTGAAGCTTTCTTT
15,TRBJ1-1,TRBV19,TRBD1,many,CASSPGQGLMTEAFF,TGTGCCAGTAGTCCTGGACAGGGCCTGATGACTGAAGCTTTCTTT
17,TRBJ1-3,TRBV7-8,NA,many,CASSLDPNTLHSNTIYF,TGTGCCAGCAGCTTAGACCCCAACACCTTGCACTCAAACACCATATATTTT
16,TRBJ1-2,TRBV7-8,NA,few,CASSLSAGGVDYGYTF,TGTGCCAGCAGCTTATCTGCGGGGGGGGTCGACTATGGCTACACCTTC
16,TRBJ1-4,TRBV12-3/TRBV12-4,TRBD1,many,CASSQGQYSTNEKLFF,TGTGCCAGCAGCCAGGGACAGTATTCTACTAATGAAAAACTGTTTTTT
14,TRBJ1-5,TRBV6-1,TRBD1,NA,CASSTRTGYQPQHF,TGTGCCAGCAGTACCCGGACAGGGTACCAGCCCCAGCATTTT
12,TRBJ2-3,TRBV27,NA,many,CASSLHGDTQYF,TGTGCCAGCAGTTTACACGGGGACACGCAGTATTTT
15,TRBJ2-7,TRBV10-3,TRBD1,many,CAIRGPDRASYEQYF,TGTGCCATCAGGGGCCCGGACAGGGCTTCCTACGAGCAGTACTTC
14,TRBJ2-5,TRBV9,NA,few,CASSVGHVWETQYF,TGTGCCAGCAGCGTAGGGCACGTGTGGGAGACCCAGTACTTC
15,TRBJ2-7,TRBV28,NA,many,CASSRKGGGRYEQYF,TGTGCCAGCAGCCGAAAAGGGGGAGGGCGGTACGAGCAGTACTTC
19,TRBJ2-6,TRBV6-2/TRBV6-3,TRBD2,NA,CASRPTGLAGSSGANVLTF,TGTGCCAGCAGACCCACGGGACTAGCGGGGAGCTCTGGGGCCAACGTCCTGACTTTC
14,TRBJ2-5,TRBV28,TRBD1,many,CASRPGGSRETQYF,TGTGCCAGCAGACCAGGGGGAAGTAGAGAGACCCAGTACTTC
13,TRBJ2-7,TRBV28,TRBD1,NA,CASRDRGPYEQYF,TGTGCCAGCAGGGACAGGGGGCCTTACGAGCAGTACTTC
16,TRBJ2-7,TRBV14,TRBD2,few,CASSSLERAGGYEQYF,TGTGCCAGCAGCTCCCTCGAGAGAGCGGGAGGCTACGAGCAGTACTTC
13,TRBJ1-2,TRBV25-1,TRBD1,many,CASSAGQRYGYTF,TGTGCCAGCAGTGCGGGACAGCGCTATGGCTACACCTTC
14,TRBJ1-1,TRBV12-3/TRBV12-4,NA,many,CASSQGMLNTEAFF,TGTGCCAGCAGCCAGGGGATGTTGAACACTGAAGCTTTCTTT
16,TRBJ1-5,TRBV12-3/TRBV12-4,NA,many,CASSLSGPGSNQPQHF,TGTGCCAGCAGTTTGAGTGGGCCGGGTAGCAATCAGCCCCAGCATTTT
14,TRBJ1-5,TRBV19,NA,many,CASKTSFSNQPQHF,TGTGCCAGTAAGACATCATTTAGCAATCAGCCCCAGCATTTT
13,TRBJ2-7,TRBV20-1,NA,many,CSATDRNGYEQYF,TGCAGTGCCACTGACCGCAACGGCTACGAGCAGTACTTC
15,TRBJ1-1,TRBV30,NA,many,CAWSVMGGLDTEAFF,TGTGCCTGGAGTGTTATGGGGGGGTTGGACACTGAAGCTTTCTTT
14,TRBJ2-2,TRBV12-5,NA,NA,CASGPGTPTGELFF,TGTGCTAGTGGACCCGGGACACCGACCGGGGAGCTGTTTTTT
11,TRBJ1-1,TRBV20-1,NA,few,CSARVAGSAFF,TGCAGTGCTAGAGTGGCAGGGAGTGCTTTCTTT